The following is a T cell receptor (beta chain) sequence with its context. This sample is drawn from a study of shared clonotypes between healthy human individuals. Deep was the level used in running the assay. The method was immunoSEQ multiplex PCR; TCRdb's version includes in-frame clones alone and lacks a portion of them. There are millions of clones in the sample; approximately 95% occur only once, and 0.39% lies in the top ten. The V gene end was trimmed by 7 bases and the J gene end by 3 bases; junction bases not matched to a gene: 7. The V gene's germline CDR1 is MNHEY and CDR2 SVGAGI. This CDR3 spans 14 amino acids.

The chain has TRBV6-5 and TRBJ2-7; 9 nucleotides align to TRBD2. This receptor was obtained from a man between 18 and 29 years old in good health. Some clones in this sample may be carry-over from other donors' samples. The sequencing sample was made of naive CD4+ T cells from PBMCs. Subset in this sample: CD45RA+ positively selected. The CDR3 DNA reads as TGTGCCAGCACTCGCTATAGCGGGAGCTACGAGCAGTACTTC. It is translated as CASTRYSGSYEQYF.